This T cell receptor (beta chain) was observed in a study of cytomegalovirus exposure and HLA in healthy donors. PCR amplification relied on 60 Vbeta primers (plus 13 Jbeta primers). Profiled with immunoSEQ multiplex PCR; TCRdb holds only in-frame clones, not every one. The sample contains about 180,000 clones, about 78% of which appear only once. The sequenced sample was PBMCs. This clonotype was obtained from a man between 60 and 75 years old in good health and CMV-seronegative.

The CDR3 reads CASTPRARMNTEAFF. For the CDR3, the DNA is TGTGCCAGCACCCCCAGAGCTAGAATGAACACTGAAGCTTTCTTT. V is TRBV6-1 and J is TRBJ1-1, with no clear D. V was clipped by 7 bases and J by 0 bases, with 15 bases between them. From germline, CDR1 is MNHNS and CDR2 SASEGT. The CDR3 has 15 amino acids.